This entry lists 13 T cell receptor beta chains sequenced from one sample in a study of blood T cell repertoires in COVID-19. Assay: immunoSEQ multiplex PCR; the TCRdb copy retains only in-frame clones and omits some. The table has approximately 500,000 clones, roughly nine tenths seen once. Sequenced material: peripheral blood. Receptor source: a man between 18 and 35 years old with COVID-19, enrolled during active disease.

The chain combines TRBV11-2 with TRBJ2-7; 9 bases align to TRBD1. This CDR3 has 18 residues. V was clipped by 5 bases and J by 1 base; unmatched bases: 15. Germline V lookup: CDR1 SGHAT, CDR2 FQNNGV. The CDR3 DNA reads TGTGCCAGCAGCGTGGTTGGACAGGGGTTGTTGGATTCCTACGAGCAGTACTTC. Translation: CASSVVGQGLLDSYEQYF.

The CDR3 loop is CASSARLAGQVYEQYF. CDR3 nucleotide sequence: TGTGCCAGCAGTGCCCGACTAGCGGGTCAGGTTTACGAGCAGTACTTC. The V and J genes are TRBV6-1 and TRBJ2-7, with TRBD2 matching over 10 bases. Germline trimming cut 4 bases from V and 4 bases from J; bases unmatched to any gene: 10. The CDR3 has 16 amino acids. Looked up from germline, CDR1 is MNHNS and CDR2 is SASEGT.

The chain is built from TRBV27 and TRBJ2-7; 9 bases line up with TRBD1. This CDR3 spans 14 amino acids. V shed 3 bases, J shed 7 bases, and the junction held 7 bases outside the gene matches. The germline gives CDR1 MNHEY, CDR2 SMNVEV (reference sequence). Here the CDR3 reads CASSLWDRAREQYF. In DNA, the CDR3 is TGTGCCAGCAGTTTGTGGGACAGGGCAAGGGAGCAGTACTTC.

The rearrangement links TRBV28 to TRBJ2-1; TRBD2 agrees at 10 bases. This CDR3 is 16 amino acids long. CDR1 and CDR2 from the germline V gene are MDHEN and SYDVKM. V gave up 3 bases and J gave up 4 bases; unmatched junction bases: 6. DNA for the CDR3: TGTGCCAGCAGTTTGGGGTTAGCGGGGGGTTACAATGAGCAGTTCTTC. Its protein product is CASSLGLAGGYNEQFF. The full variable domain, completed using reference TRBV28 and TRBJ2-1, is DVKVTQSSRYLVKRTGEKVFLECVQDMDHENMFWYRQDPGLGLRLIYFSYDVKMKEKGDIPEGYSVSREKKERFSLILESASTNQTSMYLCASSLGLAGGYNEQFFGPGTRLTVL.

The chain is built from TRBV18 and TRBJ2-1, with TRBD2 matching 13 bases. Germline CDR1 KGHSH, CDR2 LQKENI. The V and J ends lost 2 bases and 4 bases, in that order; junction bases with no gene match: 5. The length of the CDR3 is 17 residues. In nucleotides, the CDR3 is TGTGCCAGCTCACCAATAGGGACTAGCGGGACTTACAATGAGCAGTTCTTC. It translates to CASSPIGTSGTYNEQFF. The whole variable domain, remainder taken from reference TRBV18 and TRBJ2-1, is NAGVMQNPRHLVRRRGQEARLRCSPMKGHSHVYWYRQLPEEGLKFMVYLQKENIIDESGMPKERFSAEFPKEGPSILRIQQVVRGDSAAYFCASSPIGTSGTYNEQFFGPGTRLTVL.

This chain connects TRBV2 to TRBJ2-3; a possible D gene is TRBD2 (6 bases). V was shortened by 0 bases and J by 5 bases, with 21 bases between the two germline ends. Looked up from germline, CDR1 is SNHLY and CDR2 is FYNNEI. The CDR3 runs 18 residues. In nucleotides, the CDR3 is TGTGCCAGCAGTGAAGCCCGACTAGGGGCAGGAACTCAAGATACGCAGTATTTT. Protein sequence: CASSEARLGAGTQDTQYF. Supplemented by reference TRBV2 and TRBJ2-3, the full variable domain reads EPEVTQTPSHQVTQMGQEVILRCVPISNHLYFYWYRQILGQKVEFLVSFYNNEISEKSEIFDDQFSVERPDGSNFTLKIRSTKLEDSAMYFCASSEARLGAGTQDTQYFGPGTRLTVL.

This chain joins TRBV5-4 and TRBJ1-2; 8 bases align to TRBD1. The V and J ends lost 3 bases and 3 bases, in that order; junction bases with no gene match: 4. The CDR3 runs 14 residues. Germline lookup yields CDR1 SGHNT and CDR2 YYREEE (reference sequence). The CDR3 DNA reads TGTGCCAGCAGCTCGACAGGGGATGACTATGGCTACACCTTC. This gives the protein CASSSTGDDYGYTF. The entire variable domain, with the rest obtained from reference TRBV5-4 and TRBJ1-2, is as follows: ETGVTQSPTHLIKTRGQQVTLRCSSQSGHNTVSWYQQALGQGPQFIFQYYREEENGRGNFPPRFSGLQFPNYSSELNVNALELDDSALYLCASSSTGDDYGYTFGSGTRLTVV.

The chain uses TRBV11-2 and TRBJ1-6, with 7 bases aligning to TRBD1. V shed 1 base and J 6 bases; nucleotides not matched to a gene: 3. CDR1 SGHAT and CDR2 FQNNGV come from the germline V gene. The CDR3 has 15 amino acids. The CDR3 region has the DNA TGTGCCAGCAGCTTAGTAGGACAGGTTAATTCACCCCTCCACTTT. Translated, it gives CASSLVGQVNSPLHF. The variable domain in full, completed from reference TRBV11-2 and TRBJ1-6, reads EAGVAQSPRYKIIEKRQSVAFWCNPISGHATLYWYQQILGQGPKLLIQFQNNGVVDDSQLPKDRFSAERLKGVDSTLKIQPAKLEDSAVYLCASSLVGQVNSPLHFGNGTRLTVT.

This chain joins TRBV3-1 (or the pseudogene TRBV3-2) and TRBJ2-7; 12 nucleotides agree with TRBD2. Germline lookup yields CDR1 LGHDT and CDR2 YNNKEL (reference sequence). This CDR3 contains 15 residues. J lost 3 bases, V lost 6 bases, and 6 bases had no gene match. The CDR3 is CASRSSGGGRYEQYF. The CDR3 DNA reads TGTGCCAGCAGGTCTAGCGGGGGGGGCCGCTACGAGCAGTACTTC.

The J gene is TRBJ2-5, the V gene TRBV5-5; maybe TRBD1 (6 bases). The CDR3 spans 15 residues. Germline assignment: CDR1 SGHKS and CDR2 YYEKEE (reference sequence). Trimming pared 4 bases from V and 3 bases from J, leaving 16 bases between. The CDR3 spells CASSNAGTQEETQYF. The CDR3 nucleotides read TGTGCCAGCAGCAACGCCGGGACACAAGAAGAGACCCAGTACTTC.

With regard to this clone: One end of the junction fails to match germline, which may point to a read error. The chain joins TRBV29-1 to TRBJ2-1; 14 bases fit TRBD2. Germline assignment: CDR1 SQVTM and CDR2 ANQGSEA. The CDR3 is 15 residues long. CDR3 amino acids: CSVDKTSGGAVPRIF. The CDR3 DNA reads TGCAGCGTTGACAAGACTAGCGGGGGGGCCGTACCCCGAATCTTC.

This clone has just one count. The CDR3 coding sequence is TGTGCCACAGAACAGGACAATTCACCCCTCCACTTT. Translation: CATEQDNSPLHF. This chain joins TRBV2 and TRBJ1-6, with D maybe TRBD1 (5 bases). The germline gives CDR1 SNHLY, CDR2 FYNNEI. The CDR3 loop spans 12 amino acids. V was trimmed by 10 bases and J by 7 bases, leaving 11 bases between them.

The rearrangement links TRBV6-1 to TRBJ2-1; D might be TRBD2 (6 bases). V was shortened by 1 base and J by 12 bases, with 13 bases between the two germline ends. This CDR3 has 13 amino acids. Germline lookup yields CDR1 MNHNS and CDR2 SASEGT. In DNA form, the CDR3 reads TGTGCCAGCAGTGAAGTTTTATTGGAGGGGCAGTTCTTC. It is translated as CASSEVLLEGQFF.